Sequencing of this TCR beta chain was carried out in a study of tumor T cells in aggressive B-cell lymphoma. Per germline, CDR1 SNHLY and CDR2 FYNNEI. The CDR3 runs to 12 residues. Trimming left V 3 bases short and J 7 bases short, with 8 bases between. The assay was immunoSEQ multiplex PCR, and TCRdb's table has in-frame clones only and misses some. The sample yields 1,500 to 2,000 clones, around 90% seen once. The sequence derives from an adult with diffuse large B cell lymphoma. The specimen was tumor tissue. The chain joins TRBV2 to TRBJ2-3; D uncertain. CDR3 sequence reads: CASSDGPNTQYF. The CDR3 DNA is TGTGCCAGCAGTGATGGGCCGAATACGCAGTATTTT.